The next 26 T cell receptor beta chains were all read from a single sample in a study of cytomegalovirus exposure and HLA in healthy donors. PCR used 60 Vbeta primers and 13 Jbeta primers. Assay: immunoSEQ multiplex PCR; the TCRdb copy retains only in-frame clones and omits some. Of more than 100,000 clones in the sample, about four fifths were seen once. Sequencing was carried out using PBMCs. The receptors come from a female donor in good health and CMV-seropositive.

The chain has TRBV5-1 and TRBJ2-3; 7 positions match TRBD2. J gave up 1 base and V 0 bases, and 5 bases lay outside the gene matches. The germline gives CDR1 SGHRS, CDR2 YFSETQ. The CDR3 length is 16 residues. CDR3 protein: CASSLVQRGGTDTQYF. Written as DNA, the CDR3 is TGCGCCAGCAGCTTGGTCCAGCGGGGAGGCACAGATACGCAGTATTTT.

As regards this clone: One end of the junction is discordant with germline, which a read error may explain. The chain combines TRBV6-5 with TRBJ1-2, with D hard to call. The CDR3 consists of 15 residues. Germline V lookup: CDR1 MNHEY, CDR2 SVGAGI. CDR3 in DNA: TGTGCCGGCAGTTATAACGAGGGAGCTAACTATGGCTACACCTTC. Residues: CAGSYNEGANYGYTF.

The CDR3 DNA reads as TGTGCCAGCAGCCGAAGCGCCGGGACAGGGTCGGAGACCCAGTACTTC. It yields the protein CASSRSAGTGSETQYF. This sequence joins TRBV7-6 and TRBJ2-5; TRBD1 matches at 9 bases. Germline assignment: CDR1 SGHVS and CDR2 FNYEAQ. Trimming cost V 5 bases and J 5 bases; bases outside gene matches: 12. This CDR3 spans 16 amino acids.

The chain is built from TRBV4-2 and TRBJ2-3; D may be TRBD2 (6 bases). CDR3 length: 16 residues. V was pared by 4 bases and J by 0 bases, with 14 bases between. CDR1 is LGHNA, CDR2 YNFKEQ, per germline. The CDR3 loop is CASSPTAGTSTDTQYF. Here the CDR3 DNA reads TGTGCCAGCAGCCCCACAGCGGGCACTAGCACAGATACGCAGTATTTT.

This clone was picked up a small number of times. This sequence joins TRBV5-1 and TRBJ1-1; no clear D. Trimming pared 0 bases from V and 0 bases from J, leaving 15 bases between. CDR3 length: 17 amino acids. Germline CDR1 reads SGHRS; CDR2 reads YFSETQ. CDR3 DNA sequence: TGCGCCAGCAGCTTGGTACTGTTTCGTCCCATGAACACTGAAGCTTTCTTT. Translating gives CASSLVLFRPMNTEAFF.

This chain joins TRBV28 and TRBJ1-2, with 8 bases lining up with TRBD1. The CDR3 has 12 residues. J lost 6 bases, V lost 11 bases, and 8 bases had no gene match. Germline V lookup: CDR1 MDHEN, CDR2 SYDVKM. CDR3 sequence reads: CACYRGGDGYTF. For the CDR3, the DNA is TGTGCCTGCTACAGGGGGGGGGATGGCTACACCTTC.

The CDR3 nucleotides are TGTGCCAGCAGCTCCTCCGGGTCCTACGAGCAGTACTTC. It is translated as CASSSSGSYEQYF. The genes are TRBV7-9 and TRBJ2-7; D call uncertain. With 4 bases removed from V and 1 base from J, the gap between germline ends came to 8 bases. CDR3 length: 13 residues. Germline loops: CDR1 SEHNR, CDR2 FQNEAQ (reference sequence).

The rearrangement links TRBV7-9 to TRBJ1-6; D possibly corresponds to TRBD1 (5 bases). V gave up 5 bases and J gave up 17 bases, with 16 bases separating them. The germline gives CDR1 SEHNR, CDR2 FQNEAQ (reference sequence). CDR3 length equals 12 residues. The CDR3 spells CASSQVSDKIHF. The CDR3 DNA follows: TGTGCCAGCAGCCAGGTCTCGGACAAAATCCACTTT. The full variable domain, with the rest looked up from reference TRBV7-9 and TRBJ1-6, is DTGVSQNPRHKITKRGQNVTFRCDPISEHNRLYWYRQTLGQGPEFLTYFQNEAQLEKSRLLSDRFSAERPKGSFSTLEIQRTEQGDSAMYLCASSQVSDKIHFGNGTRLTVT.

The chain carries TRBV5-5 and TRBJ2-7; a possible D gene is TRBD1 (5 bases). CDR3 length: 15 amino acids. Trimming stripped 0 bases from V and 3 bases from J, with 13 bases between. The V gene's germline CDR1 is SGHKS and CDR2 YYEKEE (reference sequence). The CDR3 spells CASSLGQGMSYEQYF. The CDR3 DNA sequence: TGTGCCAGCAGCTTGGGGCAGGGAATGAGCTACGAGCAGTACTTC.

This clone was seen once. The chain employs TRBV5-1 and TRBJ2-5; 14 nucleotides agree with TRBD2. CDR1 is SGHRS and CDR2 is YFSETQ in the germline V gene. The CDR3 sequence is 17 residues long. Trimming at V came to 4 bases and at J to 2 bases, leaving 7 bases not matched to a gene. This chain's CDR3 is CASSPGLAGAGQETQYF. The CDR3 region has the DNA TGCGCCAGCAGCCCGGGACTAGCGGGGGCTGGACAAGAGACCCAGTACTTC. Full variable domain (rest looked up from reference TRBV5-1 and TRBJ2-5): KAGVTQTPRYLIKTRGQQVTLSCSPISGHRSVSWYQQTPGQGLQFLFEYFSETQRNKGNFPGRFSGRQFSNSRSEMNVSTLELGDSALYLCASSPGLAGAGQETQYFGPGTRLLVL.

This clone was seen more than once but under ten times. V and J are TRBV6-5 and TRBJ2-1, with D maybe TRBD2 (5 bases). The CDR3 has 13 amino acids. The V and J ends lost 0 bases and 8 bases respectively, with 8 bases between them. Germline V gives CDR1 MNHEY, CDR2 SVGAGI. The CDR3 coding sequence is TGTGCCAGCAGTTACTCGCAGAGGGATGAGCAGTTCTTC. Translated: CASSYSQRDEQFF.

V is TRBV19 and J is TRBJ1-2; TRBD1 aligns across 9 bases. Germline CDR1 reads LNHDA; CDR2 reads SQIVND (reference sequence). This CDR3 spans 13 amino acids. V lost 8 bases to trimming and J lost 6 bases; unmatched junction nucleotides: 7. The CDR3 region is CASYRDRENGYTF. CDR3 in DNA: TGTGCCAGTTACCGGGACAGGGAAAATGGCTACACCTTC.

With respect to this clone: Other nucleotide sequences in the sample specify the same CDR3. This chain links TRBV18 with TRBJ2-5; D remains unclear. V lost 6 bases, J lost 5 bases, and 7 bases lay in between. There are 11 residues in the CDR3. CDR1 and CDR2 from the germline V gene are KGHSH and LQKENI. CDR3 protein: CASSPGETQYF. CDR3 DNA sequence: TGTGCCAGCTCTCCCGGGGAGACCCAGTACTTC.

The chain is built from TRBV2 and TRBJ2-4; D possibly corresponds to TRBD1 (5 bases). The CDR3 is 11 residues long. Germline V gene data show CDR1 as SNHLY and CDR2 as FYNNEI. Deletions cut 4 bases from V and 15 bases from J, with 13 bases between. The CDR3 spells CASSVLRVPYF. The DNA for the CDR3 is TGTGCCAGCAGTGTGCTCAGGGTTCCGTACTTC. Supplemented by reference TRBV2 and TRBJ2-4, the full variable domain reads EPEVTQTPSHQVTQMGQEVILRCVPISNHLYFYWYRQILGQKVEFLVSFYNNEISEKSEIFDDQFSVERPDGSNFTLKIRSTKLEDSAMYFCASSVLRVPYFGAGTRLSVL.

CDR3 sequence reads: CASRGQELYNEQFF. The CDR3 coding sequence is TGCGCCAGCAGGGGGCAGGAGCTTTACAATGAGCAGTTCTTC. The rearrangement joins TRBV10-2 to TRBJ2-1; D is perhaps TRBD1 (5 bases). Between the trimmed V and J ends, which lost 6 bases and 4 bases, there was a span of 13 bases. The CDR3 has 14 residues. CDR1 and CDR2 (germline): WSHSY, SAAADI.

V usage is TRBV6-6 and J usage is TRBJ1-2; D perhaps matches TRBD1 (5 bases). The CDR3 loop spans 15 amino acids. Trimming removed 2 bases from V and 7 bases from J, with 17 bases in between. Germline loops: CDR1 MNHNY, CDR2 SVGAGI (reference sequence). DNA for the CDR3: TGTGCCAGCAGTTACGAGGCAGGCCAGGGCGGTGGCTACACCTTC. This encodes CASSYEAGQGGGYTF.

About this clone: Additional DNA sequences in this sample encode the identical CDR3. The chain recombines TRBV19 with TRBJ1-5; 10 nucleotides agree with TRBD1. Per germline, CDR1 LNHDA and CDR2 SQIVND (reference sequence). V dropped 9 bases and J dropped 2; count of bases not matched to a gene: 4. The length of the CDR3 is 14 residues. The CDR3 region has the DNA TGTGCCAGCTCCGGGACAGGGGGCAATCAGCCCCAGCATTTT. As protein: CASSGTGGNQPQHF.

This clone was recorded a few times. The chain joins TRBV5-6 to TRBJ2-2; unclear D gene. Germline V CDR1 and CDR2: SGHDT, YYEEEE. CDR3 size: 15 residues. Trimming took 4 bases from V and 8 from J, leaving 18 bases between them. This CDR3 reads CASSLAQLQVGELFF. The CDR3 DNA is TGTGCCAGCAGCCTCGCGCAGCTGCAGGTTGGGGAGCTGTTTTTT. The whole variable domain, filled in from reference TRBV5-6 and TRBJ2-2, reads DAGVTQSPTHLIKTRGQQVTLRCSPKSGHDTVSWYQQALGQGPQFIFQYYEEEERQRGNFPDRFSGHQFPNYSSELNVNALLLGDSALYLCASSLAQLQVGELFFGEGSRLTVL.

CDR3 sequence reads: CASSFGHGDSNQPQHF. CDR3 in DNA: TGCGCCAGCAGCTTCGGCCACGGGGATAGCAATCAGCCCCAGCATTTT. The chain has TRBV5-1 and TRBJ1-5; D unresolved. CDR1 is SGHRS and CDR2 is YFSETQ in the germline V gene. Trimming removed 2 bases from V and 0 bases from J, with 12 bases in between. The CDR3 spans 16 residues.

The rearrangement uses TRBV28 and TRBJ1-4; D remains ambiguous. CDR3 length: 13 residues. V was pared by 6 bases and J by 7 bases, with 12 bases between. The V gene's germline CDR1 is MDHEN and CDR2 SYDVKM. The CDR3 spells CASRVLGVEKLFF. The CDR3 DNA is TGTGCCAGCAGAGTTCTCGGGGTTGAAAAACTGTTTTTT.

The chain carries TRBV30 and TRBJ2-5, with 15 bases matching TRBD2. Germline V gene lookup returns CDR1 GTSNPN and CDR2 SVGIG (reference sequence). The CDR3 totals 20 residues. The trim removed 1 base at V and 4 bases at J, leaving 16 bases unmatched. Written as DNA, the CDR3 is TGTGCCTGGAGTGCCACACCCTGGACTAGCGGGGGGGCCTTGTCAGAGACCCAGTACTTC. This gives the protein CAWSATPWTSGGALSETQYF.

V is TRBV9 and J is TRBJ1-1; no clear D. The CDR3 loop spans 14 amino acids. The germline V gene encodes CDR1 SGDLS and CDR2 YYNGEE. With 2 bases removed from V and 0 bases from J, the gap between germline ends came to 8 bases. CDR3 amino acids: CASSVLSVNTEAFF. Written as DNA, the CDR3 is TGTGCCAGCAGCGTCCTCTCGGTGAACACTGAAGCTTTCTTT.

The chain recombines TRBV6-1 with TRBJ1-2; D is undetermined. The CDR3 runs 12 residues. Trimming took 5 bases from V and 5 from J, leaving 9 bases between them. Per germline, CDR1 MNHNS and CDR2 SASEGT. The DNA of the CDR3 is TGTGCCAGCAGTCAGCGCCAATATGGCTACACCTTC. Translation: CASSQRQYGYTF.

This clone was recorded only once. The chain uses TRBV27 and TRBJ2-1; 11 positions agree with TRBD2. The CDR3 runs 13 residues. Germline CDR1 and CDR2: MNHEY and SMNVEV (reference sequence). Trimming took 10 bases from V and 14 from J; bases not matched to a gene: 13. CDR3 sequence: CATKLLAGEDEFF. As DNA, the CDR3 is TGTGCCACAAAATTACTAGCGGGGGAAGATGAGTTCTTC.

V gene TRBV2 combines with J gene TRBJ1-5; 7 nucleotides match TRBD1. The V gene's germline CDR1 is SNHLY and CDR2 FYNNEI. The CDR3 runs to 16 residues. Trimming took 4 bases from V and 4 from J; bases not matched to a gene: 10. The CDR3 region is CASSGQGDPRNQPQHF. The CDR3, as DNA: TGTGCCAGCAGTGGACAGGGCGACCCTAGGAATCAGCCCCAGCATTTT.

The genes are TRBV28 and TRBJ2-2; the D is unclear. Trimming shortened V by 5 bases and J by 5 bases, and 6 bases separated the two germline ends. Per germline, CDR1 MDHEN and CDR2 SYDVKM. The CDR3 consists of 12 residues. CDR3 nucleotide sequence: TGTGCCAGCAGTGAGGAGACCGGGGAGCTGTTTTTT. It translates to CASSEETGELFF.